This TCR beta chain was sequenced in a study of CD8+ T cells in alopecia areata. Whole-study results and caveats: Tofacitinib significantly reduced both scalp clonality and expanded CD8+ clones among the top 100.

Notes on this clone: Its specificity is not known.

Treatment in this sample: oral pan-JAK inhibitor, 5-10 mg twice daily. Investigators isolated RNA and reverse transcribed it into cDNA to act as the sequencing template. Data came from immunoSEQ multiplex PCR; TCRdb stores just in-frame clones and leaves some out. The sample lists about 120,000 clones, 55% to 60% occurring once. Sequenced material: CD4+ T cells sorted from blood, taken at week 24, from a patient treated with tofacitinib. The receptor's source is a human donor with alopecia areata.

The CDR3 region has the DNA TGCGCCAGCAGCCTCTGGACAACCTCTGGAAACACCATATATTTT. It translates to CASSLWTTSGNTIYF. The chain couples TRBV5-1 to TRBJ1-3, with a tentative D call TRBD1 (5 bases). The V end was cut by 4 bases, the J end by 0 bases, with 11 bases between. This CDR3 region has 15 residues. From germline, CDR1 is SGHRS and CDR2 YFSETQ.